Following are 5 T cell receptor beta chains from one sample sequenced in a study of CD8+ T cells in alopecia areata (dated by TCRdb to 2016 to 2019). Library prep was done by the immunoSEQ multiplex PCR assay. RNA was extracted from all samples and reverse transcribed into cDNA as template for TCR sequencing. The source is immuneACCESS, and TCRdb retained only in-frame sequences with V and J called. Part of the clones is not carried over; for the studies checked, unresolved V genes explain less than half of this, and the remainder is unexplained. This sample has about 5,800 clones in the table, none counted a single time. Over 25% of the sample goes to the ten largest clones. Reading the label with the study, this specimen's time point is: mouse skin 6 weeks after grafting, around onset of hair loss. Sequencing used skin, obtained at week 6. All receptors come from a C3H/HeJ mouse with alopecia areata. For this strain, the MHC haplotype is H2-k.

For this clone: The gene names given are mouse names. The read finishes 4 residues shy of the CDR3 end, and the germline J gene is used to complete it. The chain links TRBV19 to TRBJ1-2; TRBD1 matches at 9 bases. CDR1 and CDR2 from the germline V gene are FNHDT and SITEND (reference sequence). This CDR3 region has 14 residues. V lost 2 bases, J lost 3 bases, and 2 bases stayed unmatched. Incomplete CDR3 DNA: TGTGCCAGCAGTATGGACAGGGGATACTCC. Protein product: CASSMDRGYS. The entire CDR3 protein is CASSMDRGYSDYTF.

On this clone itself: The listed genes are named as in mouse. Read sequence stops 4 residues before the CDR3 end, and the germline J gene provides the missing end. The rearrangement joins TRBV13-3 to TRBJ2-7; 7 bases align to TRBD2. This CDR3 comprises 13 residues. Per germline, CDR1 NNHDY and CDR2 SYVADS. Partial CDR3 DNA: TGTGCCAGCAGCCCGGGGGGGAGGGAT. This codes for CASSPGGRD. The full CDR3 protein reads CASSPGGRDEQYF.

With respect to this clone: Gene names and germline refer to mouse. The sequenced fragment ends 4 residues before the CDR3 boundary, so the rest is inferred from the germline J gene. The chain uses TRBV19 and TRBJ1-1; 8 bases line up with TRBD1. The germline gives CDR1 FNHDT, CDR2 SITEND (reference sequence). The junction had 7 bases not matched to a gene; V was cut back by 3 bases and J by 0 bases. CDR3 length equals 16 residues. The part of the CDR3 DNA that was read is TGTGCCAGCAGTAATTTCCCGGGACAGGCAAACACA. Amino acids: CASSNFPGQANT. The CDR3 in full is CASSNFPGQANTEVFF.

This clone occurred many times. Germline and genes here are mouse. The DNA ends 4 residues before the CDR3 does, and the rest of the CDR3 is filled in from the germline J gene. The chain couples TRBV16 to TRBJ2-1; 11 bases line up with TRBD2. The length of the CDR3 is 17 residues. V was pared by 0 bases and J by 1 base, with 2 bases of the junction left unmatched. Germline V gene lookup returns CDR1 SGHSA and CDR2 FRNQAP. CDR3 in amino acids: CASSLETGGGNYAEQFF. Incomplete CDR3 DNA: TGTGCAAGCAGCTTAGAGACTGGGGGGGGAAACTATGCT.

On this clone: The genes are named according to mouse. Sequencing ends 4 residues short of the CDR3 end; the germline J gene provides the rest. V gene TRBV13-2 combines with J gene TRBJ2-7; 7 nucleotides align to TRBD2. Germline V lookup: CDR1 NNHNN, CDR2 SYGAGS (reference sequence). With V trimmed by 1 base and J by 3 bases, 4 bases remained unmatched. The CDR3 is 14 amino acids. The CDR3 loop is CASGDWGDRYEQYF. The CDR3 bases that were read are TGTGCCAGCGGTGATTGGGGGGACCGCTAT.